This TCR beta chain originates from a study of cytomegalovirus exposure and HLA in healthy donors. General study findings and limits: The authors later found most CMV-associated TCR beta chains appeared HLA-restricted. Presence/absence results assume similar sequencing depth per donor, which may not hold.

60 Vbeta and 13 Jbeta primers were used in PCR. Produced via immunoSEQ multiplex PCR; TCRdb's table is partial and in-frame only. The table lists about 98,000 clones, 60% to 75% of them singletons. V was pared by 4 bases and J by 3 bases, with 10 bases between. Per the germline V gene, CDR1 is SGHRS and CDR2 is YFSETQ. This CDR3 comprises 13 residues. As to this clone: Its specificity is unknown.

V gene TRBV5-1 combines with J gene TRBJ1-1, with D unresolved. The clonotype comes from a female donor in good health and CMV-seronegative. Sequencing was done on a sample of PBMCs. The CDR3 here is CASSRTTDTEAFF. CDR3 DNA: TGCGCCAGCAGCCGCACTACGGACACTGAAGCTTTCTTT. Full variable domain (outside the CDR3, taken from reference TRBV5-1 and TRBJ1-1): KAGVTQTPRYLIKTRGQQVTLSCSPISGHRSVSWYQQTPGQGLQFLFEYFSETQRNKGNFPGRFSGRQFSNSRSEMNVSTLELGDSALYLCASSRTTDTEAFFGQGTRLTVV.